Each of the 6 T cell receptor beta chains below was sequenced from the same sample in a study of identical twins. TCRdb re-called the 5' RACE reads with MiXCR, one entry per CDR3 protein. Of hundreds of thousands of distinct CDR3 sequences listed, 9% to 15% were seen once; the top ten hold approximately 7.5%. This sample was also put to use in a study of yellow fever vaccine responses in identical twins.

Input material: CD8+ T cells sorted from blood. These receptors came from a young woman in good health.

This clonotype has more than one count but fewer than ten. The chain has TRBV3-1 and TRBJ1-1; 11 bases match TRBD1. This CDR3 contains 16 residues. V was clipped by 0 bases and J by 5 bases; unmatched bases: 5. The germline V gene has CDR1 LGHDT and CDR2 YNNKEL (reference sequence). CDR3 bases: TGTGCCAGCAGCCAAGATTGGACAGGGGGCTGGACTGAAGCTTTCTTT. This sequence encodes CASSQDWTGGWTEAFF. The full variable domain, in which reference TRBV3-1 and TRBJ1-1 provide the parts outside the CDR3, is DTAVSQTPKYLVTQMGNDKSIKCEQNLGHDTMYWYKQDSKKFLKIMFSYNNKELIINETVPNRFSPKSPDKAHLNLHINSLELGDSAVYFCASSQDWTGGWTEAFFGQGTRLTVV.

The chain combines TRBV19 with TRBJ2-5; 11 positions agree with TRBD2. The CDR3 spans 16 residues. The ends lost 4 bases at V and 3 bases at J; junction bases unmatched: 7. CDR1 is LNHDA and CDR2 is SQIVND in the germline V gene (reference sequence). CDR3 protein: CASSTSGTSGEETQYF. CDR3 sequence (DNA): TGTGCCAGTAGTACCTCCGGGACTAGCGGCGAAGAGACCCAGTACTTC.

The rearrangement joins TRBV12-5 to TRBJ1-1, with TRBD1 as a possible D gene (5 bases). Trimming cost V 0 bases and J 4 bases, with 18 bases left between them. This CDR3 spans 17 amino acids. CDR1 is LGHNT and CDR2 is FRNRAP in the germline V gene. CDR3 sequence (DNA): TGTGCTAGTGGTTTGGTACGTTTGCAGGGAAGGGGCACTGAAGCTTTCTTT. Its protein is CASGLVRLQGRGTEAFF.

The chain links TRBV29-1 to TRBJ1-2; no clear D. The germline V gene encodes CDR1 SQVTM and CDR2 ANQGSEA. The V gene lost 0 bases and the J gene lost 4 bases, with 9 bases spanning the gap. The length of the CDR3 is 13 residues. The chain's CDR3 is CSVEDRGSYGYTF. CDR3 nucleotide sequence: TGCAGCGTTGAAGACCGTGGAAGCTATGGCTACACCTTC.

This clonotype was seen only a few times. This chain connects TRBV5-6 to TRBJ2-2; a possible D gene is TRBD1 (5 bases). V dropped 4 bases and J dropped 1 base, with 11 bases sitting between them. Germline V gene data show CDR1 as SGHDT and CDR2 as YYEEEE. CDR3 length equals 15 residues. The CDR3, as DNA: TGTGCCAGCAGCACCGGACAAATGAACACCGGGGAGCTGTTTTTT. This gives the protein CASSTGQMNTGELFF.

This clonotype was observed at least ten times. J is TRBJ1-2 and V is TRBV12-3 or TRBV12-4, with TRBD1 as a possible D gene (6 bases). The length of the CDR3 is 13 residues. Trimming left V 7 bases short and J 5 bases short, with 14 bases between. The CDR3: CASTQQGRYGYTF. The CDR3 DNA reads TGTGCCAGCACTCAACAGGGCCGTTATGGCTACACCTTC.